This TCR beta chain was sequenced during a study of radiation and T cells in renal cell carcinoma. About the study: Nephrectomy followed 15 Gy stereotactic body radiation by 4 weeks. Study observations and caveats: Top tumor clonotypes rose in blood 2 weeks post-radiation, then contracted.

Comment on this clone: What it binds is unknown.

Documented time point: blood 2 weeks post-SBRT. The treatment here: 15 Gy SBRT to primary tumor, nephrectomy 4 weeks later. Radiation-treated patients gave blood at baseline, week 2 and week 4. Clear cell pathology was present in this patient's renal cell carcinoma. TCRdb's table, derived via immunoSEQ multiplex PCR, lists solely in-frame clones and lacks some. The sample has 120,000 or so clones, 88% seen once. The sequenced sample was blood, obtained from a patient whose treatment included radiotherapy and nephrectomy. The clonotype was recovered from a woman aged 70-85 years with renal cell carcinoma.

As DNA, the CDR3 is TGTGCCAGCAGCTTAAGGGGTATGAACACTGAAGCTTTCTTT. Its protein product is CASSLRGMNTEAFF. The chain links TRBV13 to TRBJ1-1, with TRBD1 as a possible D gene (5 bases). This CDR3 has 14 residues. Trimming took 2 bases from V and 0 from J, leaving 7 bases between them. Per the germline V gene, CDR1 is PRHDT and CDR2 is FYEKMQ (reference sequence). Variable domain in full (rest from reference TRBV13 and TRBJ1-1): AAGVIQSPRHLIKEKRETATLKCYPIPRHDTVYWYQQGPGQDPQFLISFYEKMQSDKGSIPDRFSAQQFSDYHSELNMSSLELGDSALYFCASSLRGMNTEAFFGQGTRLTVV.